This T cell receptor beta chain was documented in a study of CD8 T cells in ankylosing spondylitis (dated by TCRdb to between 2016 and 2019). About the study as a whole: T cell receptor beta repertoires were profiled in healthy donors and ankylosing spondylitis patients so that disease-linked TCR variants could be found. In total, the full study cohort was made up of some 100 healthy donors and 25 ankylosing spondylitis patients. Peripheral blood samples were taken, and synovial fluid was additionally collected from ankylosing spondylitis patients. Study-wide conclusions, independent of this receptor: According to the report, matched synovial fluid samples from ankylosing spondylitis patients were significantly enriched for the disease-linked clones. A TCR beta motif made up of 7 to 9 highly homologous amino acid variants appeared to be characteristic of blood from ankylosing spondylitis patients. Some motif variants had previously been reported in the synovial fluid and blood of reactive arthritis patients, which suggests shared mechanisms of disease initiation. The disease-linked clones had a CD8+ phenotype and were found at relatively low frequencies in peripheral blood.

The listed sequencing device is Illumina HiSeq 2500. Quantitative 5'-RACE with molecular barcodes was used to prepare TCR beta libraries. On the study's bioinformatics: Disease-linked TCR variants were identified with a new computational method built on a probabilistic model of VDJ rearrangement. TCRdb redid the processing of the public reads, applying fastp at Q25 and MiXCR, and retained in-frame beta chains. Records with the same CDR3 protein are collapsed into one entry carrying the most frequent genes and DNA. The V and J calls were determined by TCRdb, not by the authors. Within this sample are roughly 370,000 distinct CDR3 sequences, with about 22% of them counted one time only. The ten largest clones take up about 16% of the sample. In regard to this clonotype: Its antigen has not been determined. Base qualities were left out, and no much larger clone turns up one base away.

Cut back by 3 bases and 0 bases, the V and J ends lie 12 bases apart. The CDR3 runs 15 amino acids, cysteine and phenylalanine included. The sequence is cut down to CDR3 DNA, 45 bases in frame from base 1. CDR1 and CDR2 are drawn from the germline V gene (reference sequence): SGHKS, YYEKEE. The sequence came from a male donor with ankylosing spondylitis. Rearrangement joined TRBV5-5 to TRBJ1-1; the D gene is perhaps TRBD1, on 5 matching bases. Sequencing used blood, either unsorted or a sorted T cell fraction (not recorded which). The DNA reads as follows: TGTGCCAGCAGCTCGAGGGGAGCTATGAACACTGAAGCTTTCTTT. It is translated as CASSSRGAMNTEAFF.